A selection of T cell receptor beta chains follows, all from one sample in a study of blood T cell repertoires in COVID-19. Sequenced by immunoSEQ multiplex PCR; TCRdb stores in-frame clones only, minus some. The sample holds 200,000 to 300,000 clones, 88% seen once. The sample taken for sequencing was peripheral blood. The source of these receptors is a man aged 60 to 75 who had recovered from COVID-19. CDR3s include the opening cysteine and the closing phenylalanine or tryptophan. A D gene is named only where the DNA matches it firmly. Part of the rows lack a size; the others show once, few, many or a class for expanded clones.

TRBJ1-4,.,TRBD1,TRBV15,CATSRGQGDEKLFF,TGTGCCACCAGCAGAGGACAGGGGGACGAAAAACTGTTTTTT
TRBJ1-1,.,.,TRBV11-1,CASSPTSGGTLSAFF,TGTGCCAGCAGCCCAACCTCGGGCGGGACCCTCAGCGCTTTCTTT
TRBJ2-1,.,.,TRBV21-1,CASSKEAGDRKYNEQFF,TGTGCCAGCAGCAAAGAAGCAGGGGACAGGAAATATAATGAGCAGTTCTTC
TRBJ1-6,.,TRBD1,TRBV7-9,CASSPGIGQGSSPLHF,TGTGCCAGCAGTCCCGGGATTGGACAGGGAAGTTCACCCCTCCACTTT
TRBJ2-4,.,.,TRBV6-2/TRBV6-3,CASSYGSPAKNIQYF,TGTGCCAGCAGTTACGGGAGCCCAGCCAAAAACATTCAGTACTTC
TRBJ2-7,few,TRBD2,TRBV5-1,CASSRTSAVYEQYF,TGCGCCAGCAGTCGGACTAGCGCGGTCTACGAGCAGTACTTC
TRBJ2-7,.,.,TRBV29-1,CSVEVTELAREQYF,TGCAGCGTTGAAGTCACGGAGCTAGCGAGAGAGCAGTACTTC
TRBJ1-1,.,.,TRBV14,CASAAGVYSEAFF,TGTGCCAGCGCCGCAGGGGTTTATTCTGAAGCTTTCTTT
TRBJ1-6,few,.,TRBV9,CASSVGQNSPLHF,TGTGCCAGCAGCGTAGGACAGAATTCACCCCTCCACTTT
TRBJ2-1,.,TRBD1,TRBV19,CASTVQGDSYNEQFF,TGTGCCAGTACCGTTCAGGGGGACAGCTACAATGAGCAGTTCTTC
TRBJ1-6,.,.,TRBV30,CAWSVPGSPLHF,TGTGCCTGGAGCGTGCCAGGGTCACCCCTCCACTTT
TRBJ2-3,.,TRBD2,TRBV6-4,CASSDGGADTQYF,TGTGCCAGCAGTGACGGGGGGGCAGATACGCAGTATTTT
TRBJ2-2,.,TRBD2,TRBV6-2/TRBV6-3,CASSQGTSGANTGELFF,TGTGCCAGCAGCCAAGGGACTAGCGGCGCGAACACCGGGGAGCTGTTTTTT
TRBJ2-3,.,.,TRBV27,CASSRRGISTDTQYF,TGTGCCAGCAGTAGGCGAGGGATCAGCACAGATACGCAGTATTTT
TRBJ2-3,.,.,TRBV7-7,CASSLASTPPGDTQYF,TGTGCCAGCAGCTTAGCGAGCACGCCTCCCGGGGATACGCAGTATTTT
TRBJ2-7,.,TRBD1,TRBV3-1/TRBV3-2,CASSQPPRDSDAYEQYF,TGTGCCAGCAGCCAACCCCCCCGGGACAGTGACGCCTACGAGCAGTACTTC
TRBJ2-2,.,.,TRBV5-1,CASSFAKSPSSGELFF,TGCGCCAGCAGCTTTGCGAAAAGTCCATCGAGCGGGGAGCTGTTTTTT
TRBJ1-6,.,TRBD1,TRBV5-1,CASSISTGGLSPLHF,TGCGCCAGCAGCATCTCCACAGGGGGCCTTTCACCCCTCCACTTT
TRBJ2-5,.,TRBD2,TRBV4-1,CASSQGPQRGVQETQYF,TGCGCCAGCAGCCAAGGTCCCCAGCGGGGGGTCCAAGAGACCCAGTACTTC
TRBJ2-1,once,TRBD2,TRBV19,CASSIVGGAKDEQFF,TGTGCCAGTAGTATAGTCGGGGGGGCCAAAGATGAGCAGTTCTTC
TRBJ1-1,.,TRBD1,TRBV4-1,CASSHPQVGTGDTEAFF,TGCGCCAGCAGCCACCCACAGGTTGGGACAGGGGACACTGAAGCTTTCTTT
TRBJ2-5,.,.,TRBV9,CASSVAAGGTGLETQYF,TGTGCCAGCAGCGTCGCGGCTGGCGGTACAGGGCTAGAGACCCAGTACTTC
TRBJ1-4,.,TRBD1,TRBV6-4,CASSDPWTGDPTNEKLFF,TGTGCCAGCAGTGACCCGTGGACAGGGGACCCAACTAATGAAAAACTGTTTTTT
TRBJ1-4,.,TRBD1,TRBV2,CASRRDRGTTNEKLFF,TGTGCCAGCAGAAGGGACAGGGGGACAACTAATGAAAAACTGTTTTTT
TRBJ2-7,once,TRBD2,TRBV20-1,CSASWTSDEQYF,TGCAGTGCTAGTTGGACTAGCGACGAGCAGTACTTC
TRBJ2-1,.,TRBD2,TRBV3-1/TRBV3-2,CASSQTSGGGNEQFF,TGTGCCAGCAGCCAAACTAGCGGGGGTGGAAATGAGCAGTTCTTC
TRBJ1-1,few,TRBD1,TRBV6-5,CASSYPGQGAFF,TGTGCCAGCAGTTACCCGGGACAGGGAGCTTTCTTT
TRBJ1-6,.,TRBD1,TRBV9,CASSLRDRDNSPLHF,TGTGCCAGCAGCCTCAGGGACAGAGATAATTCACCCCTCCACTTT
TRBJ2-7,.,TRBD1,TRBV7-3,CASSSGTGDEQYF,TGTGCCAGCAGCTCCGGGACAGGGGACGAGCAGTACTTC
TRBJ1-1,.,TRBD1,TRBV4-2,CASSQDRTGDTEAFF,TGTGCCAGCAGCCAAGATAGGACAGGAGACACTGAAGCTTTCTTT
TRBJ2-3,.,.,TRBV29-1,CSVEGLGGGSTDTQYF,TGCAGCGTAGAGGGTCTCGGGGGAGGAAGCACAGATACGCAGTATTTT
TRBJ1-2,.,.,TRBV18,CASSPPTGNYGYTF,TGTGCCAGCTCACCACCGACCGGGAACTATGGCTACACCTTC
TRBJ2-7,.,.,TRBV19,CASSATGSYEQYF,TGTGCCAGTAGTGCTACAGGTTCCTACGAGCAGTACTTC
TRBJ2-7,.,.,TRBV7-8,CASSLAIGNEQYF,TGTGCCAGCAGCTTAGCGATCGGGAACGAGCAGTACTTC
TRBJ2-6,.,TRBD1,TRBV7-3,CASSLSPGTGSGANVLTF,TGTGCCAGCAGCTTAAGTCCCGGGACAGGGTCCGGGGCCAACGTCCTGACTTTC
TRBJ1-6,.,.,TRBV9,CASSVGGDAESPLHF,TGTGCCAGCAGCGTTGGGGGGGATGCTGAGTCACCCCTCCACTTT
TRBJ1-2,.,.,TRBV6-5,CASRTLRDSYGYTF,TGTGCCAGCAGGACCCTGCGGGACTCCTATGGCTACACCTTC
TRBJ2-5,.,TRBD1,TRBV18,CASSPLGPTGAQETQYF,TGTGCCAGCTCACCACTCGGACCGACAGGGGCCCAAGAGACCCAGTACTTC
TRBJ2-1,.,.,TRBV5-6,CASSLSTGANYNEQFF,TGTGCCAGCAGCTTGTCCACAGGAGCCAACTACAATGAGCAGTTCTTC
TRBJ1-2,.,.,TRBV5-6,CASSLVPQTGNYGYTF,TGTGCCAGCAGCTTGGTACCCCAAACAGGGAATTATGGCTACACCTTC
TRBJ2-3,.,TRBD2,TRBV5-1,CASSRSGAGTDTQYF,TGCGCCAGCAGCCGGAGCGGGGCGGGCACAGATACGCAGTATTTT
TRBJ2-2,.,TRBD2,TRBV5-1,CASSSRLAGGANTGELFF,TGCGCCAGCAGCTCCCGACTAGCGGGGGGCGCGAACACCGGGGAGCTGTTTTTT
TRBJ2-3,.,.,TRBV15,CATSRRGATDTQYF,TGTGCCACCAGCAGACGGGGGGCTACAGATACGCAGTATTTT
TRBJ2-3,few,TRBD2,TRBV3-1/TRBV3-2,CASTTPTSGGKNTQYF,TGTGCCAGCACCACTCCGACTAGCGGGGGTAAGAATACGCAGTATTTT
TRBJ2-7,.,.,TRBV10-2,CASSEWGRALMTYEQYF,TGCGCCAGCAGTGAGTGGGGCCGGGCCCTAATGACGTACGAGCAGTACTTC
TRBJ2-1,few,TRBD1,TRBV5-1,CASSLGTGVGNEQFF,TGCGCCAGCAGCTTGGGAACAGGGGTGGGCAATGAGCAGTTCTTC
TRBJ1-5,.,.,TRBV5-4,CASSFGNQPQHF,TGTGCCAGCAGCTTCGGCAATCAGCCCCAGCATTTT
TRBJ1-6,.,.,TRBV6-5,CASTSAGIYNSPLHF,TGTGCCAGCACCTCAGCAGGGATTTATAATTCACCCCTCCACTTT
TRBJ2-5,.,TRBD1,TRBV29-1,CSVRRTGAEETQYF,TGCAGCGTTAGAAGGACAGGCGCCGAAGAGACCCAGTACTTC
TRBJ2-2,.,.,TRBV27,CASSPRGLNTGELFF,TGTGCCAGCAGTCCCAGAGGGTTGAACACCGGGGAGCTGTTTTTT